One and the same sample provided the 24 T cell receptor beta chains below, sequenced in a study of identical twins. MiXCR was run by TCRdb on the 5' RACE reads, yielding one entry per CDR3 protein. Among about 200,000 distinct CDR3 sequences listed, approximately 8.3% were seen once. This same sample was also taken into another study, of yellow fever vaccine responses in identical twins.

The sequenced sample consisted of memory (CD45RO+) T cells sorted from blood. Every receptor here comes from a woman between 18 and 30 years old in good health.

With respect to this clonotype: It may be a read error: a sequence one base away is much more abundant. This chain connects TRBV9 to TRBJ1-5; unclear D gene. The CDR3 extends over 15 amino acids. Per germline, CDR1 SGDLS and CDR2 YYNGEE. Trimming removed 0 bases from V and 4 bases from J, with 11 bases in between. DNA of the CDR3: TGTGCCAGCAGCGTAGACGGGTATAGGAATCAGCCCCAGCATTTT. This sequence encodes CASSVDGYRNQPQHF.

This chain uses TRBV18 with TRBJ2-1; 7 bases fit TRBD2. Trimming cost V 2 bases and J 8 bases; bases outside gene matches: 9. The CDR3 covers 15 residues. The germline CDR1 and CDR2 sequences are KGHSH and LQKENI. Here the CDR3 DNA reads TGTGCCAGCTCACCAGGGCAGCGGGGTTCAGATGAGCAGTTCTTC. Translation: CASSPGQRGSDEQFF.

This clonotype was seen many times. The J gene is TRBJ2-1, the V gene TRBV6-2 or TRBV6-3; TRBD2 aligns across 9 bases. The junction had 7 bases not matched to a gene; V was cut back by 1 base and J by 3 bases. This CDR3 region has 17 residues. From germline, CDR1 is MNHEY and CDR2 SVGEGT. CDR3 region: CASSYLISGSHYNEQFF. In nucleotides, the CDR3 is TGTGCCAGCAGTTACTTAATTAGCGGGAGTCACTACAATGAGCAGTTCTTC.

At least ten counts were recorded for this clonotype. The chain combines TRBV10-3 with TRBJ2-3, with 12 bases aligning to TRBD2. V lost 6 bases and J lost 2; bases outside the gene matches: 15. CDR1 is ENHRY, CDR2 SYGVKD, per germline. The CDR3 is 19 residues long. The CDR3 loop is CAISPPGLAGPKPTDTQYF. The CDR3 DNA follows: TGTGCCATCAGCCCTCCGGGACTAGCGGGCCCAAAGCCCACAGATACGCAGTATTTT.

This clonotype was seen ten or more times. The rearrangement uses TRBV28 and TRBJ1-5; D is undetermined. V lost 5 bases to trimming and J lost 4 bases, with 15 bases between them. Germline-derived CDR1 and CDR2 are MDHEN and SYDVKM. The CDR3 extends over 15 amino acids. The CDR3 nucleotides read TGTGCCAGCAGTCCAAGTGGGTTTGGTAATCAGCCCCAGCATTTT. Its translation: CASSPSGFGNQPQHF. Variable domain in full (rest from reference TRBV28 and TRBJ1-5): DVKVTQSSRYLVKRTGEKVFLECVQDMDHENMFWYRQDPGLGLRLIYFSYDVKMKEKGDIPEGYSVSREKKERFSLILESASTNQTSMYLCASSPSGFGNQPQHFGDGTRLSIL.

V gene TRBV6-1 combines with J gene TRBJ2-7; D remains ambiguous. CDR3 size: 12 residues. Germline lookup yields CDR1 MNHNS and CDR2 SASEGT. V shed 4 bases and J shed 2 bases, with 6 bases lying between them. The CDR3 loop is CASSAITYEQYF. The CDR3 DNA reads TGTGCCAGCAGTGCCATTACCTACGAGCAGTACTTC.

The chain carries TRBV12-3 or TRBV12-4 and TRBJ2-1; TRBD2 is a possible D gene (5 bases). This CDR3 comprises 13 residues. Trimming removed 8 bases at V and 3 bases at J, with 11 bases between. This chain's CDR3 is CASRTGNYNEQFF. CDR3 nucleotide sequence: TGTGCCAGCCGCACCGGGAACTACAATGAGCAGTTCTTC.

This clonotype occurred a few times. V is TRBV5-5 and J is TRBJ1-5; no clear D gene. Germline lookup yields CDR1 SGHKS and CDR2 YYEKEE (reference sequence). This CDR3 spans 13 amino acids. V gave up 1 base and J gave up 12 bases, with 14 bases separating them. The CDR3 reads CASSLSSVSGQHF. In nucleotides, the CDR3 is TGTGCCAGCAGCTTGAGCAGCGTCAGCGGCCAGCATTTT.

This clonotype occurred many times. This chain uses TRBV28 with TRBJ2-1, with 14 bases that match TRBD2. With V trimmed by 5 bases and J by 1 base, 16 bases remained unmatched. There are 21 residues in the CDR3. Germline V gene sequence: CDR1 MDHEN, CDR2 SYDVKM. CDR3 bases: TGTGCCAGCAGTCCTCACCCGGGACTAGCGGGAGCCAAGGGGTCCTACAATGAGCAGTTCTTC. It specifies CASSPHPGLAGAKGSYNEQFF.

The sample holds many counts of this clonotype. The chain carries TRBV29-1 and TRBJ2-3; 9 positions match TRBD2. J gave up 0 bases and V 8 bases, and 3 bases lay outside the gene matches. Germline CDR1 reads SQVTM; CDR2 reads ANQGSEA. This CDR3 has 13 residues. The CDR3 reads CSFLAGSTDTQYF. Written as DNA, the CDR3 is TGCAGCTTTCTAGCGGGGAGCACAGATACGCAGTATTTT.

This clonotype was seen only a few times. V is TRBV10-3 and J is TRBJ2-2; D unresolved. The germline CDR1 and CDR2 sequences are ENHRY and SYGVKD. This CDR3 has 12 amino acids. Trimming took 10 bases from V and 3 from J, leaving 9 bases between them. The CDR3 region is CATTRDTGELFF. CDR3 DNA sequence: TGTGCCACCACCCGGGACACCGGGGAGCTGTTTTTT.

In DNA, the CDR3 is TGTGCCAGCAGTTTCGGTGGACAGATGGGTGAAAAACTGTTTTTT. Protein product: CASSFGGQMGEKLFF. V is TRBV28 and J is TRBJ1-4; D may be TRBD1 (6 bases). Germline V gene data show CDR1 as MDHEN and CDR2 as SYDVKM. Trimming left V 3 bases short and J 7 bases short, with 15 bases between. CDR3 size: 15 residues.

This clonotype showed up just a few times. The chain has TRBV5-5 and TRBJ2-7; D possibly corresponds to TRBD1 (5 bases). Between the trimmed V and J ends, which lost 4 bases and 6 bases, there was a span of 17 bases. Germline values: CDR1 SGHKS, CDR2 YYEKEE (reference sequence). This CDR3 has 14 residues. The CDR3 spells CASSPAGSRGEQYF. CDR3 DNA sequence: TGTGCCAGCAGCCCAGCCGGGTCTAGGGGCGAGCAGTACTTC.

The chain links TRBV5-8 to TRBJ2-3; a weak D match, TRBD2 (7 bases). The CDR3 runs 14 residues. Germline loops: CDR1 SGHTS, CDR2 YDEGEE. Trimming left V 4 bases short and J 6 bases short, with 15 bases between. The CDR3 region is CASSQRGALDTQYF. CDR3 in DNA: TGTGCCAGCAGCCAACGGGGGGCGCTGGATACGCAGTATTTT.

The chain carries TRBV6-1 and TRBJ2-1, with D unresolved. Germline V gene data show CDR1 as MNHNS and CDR2 as SASEGT. CDR3 length equals 12 residues. V shed 6 bases and J shed 6 bases, with 9 bases lying between them. The CDR3 spells CASSGSLNEQFF. CDR3 bases: TGTGCCAGCAGCGGGTCACTCAATGAGCAGTTCTTC.

There are many counts of this clonotype. V is TRBV2 and J is TRBJ2-7; D gene ambiguous. The CDR3 is 12 amino acids. Trimming removed 5 bases at V and 5 bases at J, with 10 bases between. Looked up from germline, CDR1 is SNHLY and CDR2 is FYNNEI. Here the CDR3 DNA reads TGTGCCAGCAGTTATAGTATCCACGAGCAGTACTTC. This encodes CASSYSIHEQYF.

This clonotype has more than one count but fewer than ten. The rearrangement links TRBV5-5 to TRBJ2-7, with D possibly being TRBD2 (6 bases). CDR1 SGHKS and CDR2 YYEKEE come from the germline V gene (reference sequence). The CDR3 spans 17 residues. V lost 0 bases and J 0 bases, leaving 16 bases between the germline ends. The CDR3 is CASSLVFATSYSYEQYF. In DNA, the CDR3 is TGTGCCAGCAGCTTGGTTTTCGCTACTAGCTACTCCTACGAGCAGTACTTC.

This clonotype was detected many times. J is TRBJ2-5 and V is TRBV5-1, with D hard to call. V was clipped by 2 bases and J by 0 bases, with 8 bases between them. This CDR3 spans 14 amino acids. Germline CDR1 reads SGHRS; CDR2 reads YFSETQ. CDR3 sequence reads: CASSFLKYQETQYF. Here the CDR3 DNA reads TGCGCCAGCAGCTTCCTAAAGTACCAAGAGACCCAGTACTTC.

The chain employs TRBV7-9 and TRBJ2-3; D call uncertain. Germline V gene data show CDR1 as SEHNR and CDR2 as FQNEAQ (reference sequence). The CDR3 covers 15 residues. Deletions cut 4 bases from V and 6 bases from J, with 17 bases between. The CDR3, as DNA: TGTGCCAGCAGCTCCTCTGGAGCCCGTCCGGATACGCAGTATTTT. Translation gives CASSSSGARPDTQYF.

The chain carries TRBV18 and TRBJ2-3; TRBD1 aligns across 9 bases. The CDR3 is 14 residues long. Looked up from germline, CDR1 is KGHSH and CDR2 is LQKENI. With V trimmed by 6 bases and J by 7 bases, 8 bases remained unmatched. CDR3 protein: CASSPGQGTNTQYF. Here the CDR3 DNA reads TGTGCCAGCTCGCCTGGACAGGGGACAAATACGCAGTATTTT. Looking up the rest from reference TRBV18 and TRBJ2-3 gives the full variable domain: NAGVMQNPRHLVRRRGQEARLRCSPMKGHSHVYWYRQLPEEGLKFMVYLQKENIIDESGMPKERFSAEFPKEGPSILRIQQVVRGDSAAYFCASSPGQGTNTQYFGPGTRLTVL.

This clonotype was seen once. CDR3: CASRTGGRETQYF. CDR3 nucleotide sequence: TGTGCCAGCAGGACAGGGGGCAGGGAGACCCAGTACTTC. The chain carries TRBV6-1 and TRBJ2-5; 10 bases align to TRBD1. CDR3 length: 13 amino acids. The V gene end was trimmed by 6 bases and the J gene end by 5 bases; junction bases not matched to a gene: 3. Per the germline V gene, CDR1 is MNHNS and CDR2 is SASEGT.

This clonotype was observed a handful of times. The genes are TRBV5-1 and TRBJ2-5; 10 bases match TRBD2. Germline CDR1 and CDR2: SGHRS and YFSETQ. The length of the CDR3 is 18 residues. The V segment lost 0 bases and the J segment 8 bases; nucleotides outside the gene matches: 16. The CDR3 DNA reads TGCGCCAGCAGCTTGGGTTCCAGCGGGGGGGCCAATGTTCCTACCCAGTACTTC. Its translation: CASSLGSSGGANVPTQYF.

The gene calls are TRBV19 and TRBJ1-5, with TRBD1 identical over 7 bases. V trimming: 6 bases; J trimming: 5 bases; junction bases outside the gene matches: 4. The CDR3 runs 13 residues. The germline V gene has CDR1 LNHDA and CDR2 SQIVND (reference sequence). The CDR3 region is CASSDRADQPQHF. The CDR3 coding sequence is TGTGCCAGTAGCGACAGGGCGGATCAGCCCCAGCATTTT.

The rearrangement joins TRBV21-1 to TRBJ2-1; no check of the table's D call, TRBD1, against the DNA was made. TRBV21-1 is annotated as a pseudogene. The CDR3 has 16 amino acids. CDR3 residues: CASSPLDKKTINEQFF. The CDR3, as DNA: TGTGCCAGCAGCCCCCTGGACAAAAAGACCATCAATGAGCAGTTCTTC.